This T cell receptor beta chain was sequenced in a study of neurological immune-mediated disorders. Germline V lookup: CDR1 DFQATT, CDR2 SNEGSKA (reference sequence). CDR3 length: 11 residues. V was pared by 7 bases and J by 4 bases, with 11 bases between. From the 5' RACE reads, TCRdb called clonotypes with MiXCR, one entry per CDR3 protein. The sample holds around 70,000 distinct CDR3 sequences; less than 5.5% are singletons and the top ten take around 7%. This clonotype was picked up many times. The chain employs TRBV20-1 and TRBJ2-7; D tentatively fits TRBD1 or TRBD2 (6 bases each). The receptor was isolated from a man between 18 and 29 years old with multiple sclerosis. Sequenced sample: PBMCs. This CDR3 reads CSVGAGYEQYF. As DNA, the CDR3 is TGCAGTGTGGGGGCGGGATACGAGCAGTACTTC.